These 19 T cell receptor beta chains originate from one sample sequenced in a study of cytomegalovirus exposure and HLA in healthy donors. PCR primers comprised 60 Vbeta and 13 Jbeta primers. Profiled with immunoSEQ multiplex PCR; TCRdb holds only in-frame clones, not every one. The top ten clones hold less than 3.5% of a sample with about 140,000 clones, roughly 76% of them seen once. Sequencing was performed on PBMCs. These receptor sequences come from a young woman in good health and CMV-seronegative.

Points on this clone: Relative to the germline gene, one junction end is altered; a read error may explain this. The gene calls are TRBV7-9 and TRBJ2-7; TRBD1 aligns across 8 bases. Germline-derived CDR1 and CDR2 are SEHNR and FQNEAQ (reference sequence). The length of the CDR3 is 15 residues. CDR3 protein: CSSSLAPGGVYEQYF. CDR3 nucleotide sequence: TGTTCCAGCAGCTTAGCGCCAGGGGGCGTATACGAGCAGTACTTC.

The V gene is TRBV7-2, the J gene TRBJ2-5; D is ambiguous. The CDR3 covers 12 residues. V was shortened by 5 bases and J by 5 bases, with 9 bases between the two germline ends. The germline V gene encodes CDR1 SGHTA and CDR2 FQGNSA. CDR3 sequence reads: CASSLDWETQYF. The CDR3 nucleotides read TGTGCCAGCAGCCTAGACTGGGAGACCCAGTACTTC.

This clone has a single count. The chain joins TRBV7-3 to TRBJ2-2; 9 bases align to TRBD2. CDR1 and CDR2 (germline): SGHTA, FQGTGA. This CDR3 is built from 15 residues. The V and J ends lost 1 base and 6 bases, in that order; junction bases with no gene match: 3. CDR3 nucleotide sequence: TGTGCCAGCAGCTTAAACGGCGGGGGGGCCGGGGAGCTGTTTTTT. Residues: CASSLNGGGAGELFF.

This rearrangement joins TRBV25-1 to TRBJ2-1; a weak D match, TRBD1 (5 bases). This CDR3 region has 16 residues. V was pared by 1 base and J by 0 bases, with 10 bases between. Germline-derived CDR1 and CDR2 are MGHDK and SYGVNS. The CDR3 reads CASSELTESSYNEQFF. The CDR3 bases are TGTGCCAGCAGTGAATTGACAGAGAGCTCCTACAATGAGCAGTTCTTC.

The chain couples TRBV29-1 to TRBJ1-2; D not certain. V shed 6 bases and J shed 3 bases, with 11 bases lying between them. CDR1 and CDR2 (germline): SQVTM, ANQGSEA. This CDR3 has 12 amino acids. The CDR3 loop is CSVERVDYGYTF. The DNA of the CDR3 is TGCAGCGTCGAGAGAGTCGACTATGGCTACACCTTC.

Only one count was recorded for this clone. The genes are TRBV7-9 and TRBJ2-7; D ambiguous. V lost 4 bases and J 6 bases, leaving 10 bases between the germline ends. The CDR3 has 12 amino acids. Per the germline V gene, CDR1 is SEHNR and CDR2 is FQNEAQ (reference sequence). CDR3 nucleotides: TGTGCCAGCAGCTCCTTGGCCGCCGAGCAGTACTTC. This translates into CASSSLAAEQYF. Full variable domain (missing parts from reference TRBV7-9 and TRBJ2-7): DTGVSQNPRHKITKRGQNVTFRCDPISEHNRLYWYRQTLGQGPEFLTYFQNEAQLEKSRLLSDRFSAERPKGSFSTLEIQRTEQGDSAMYLCASSSLAAEQYFGPGTRLTVT.

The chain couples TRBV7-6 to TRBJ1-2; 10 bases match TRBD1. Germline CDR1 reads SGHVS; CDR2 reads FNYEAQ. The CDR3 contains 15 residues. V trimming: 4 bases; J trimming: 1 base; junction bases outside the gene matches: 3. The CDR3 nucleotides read TGTGCCAGCAGCTCCCGGACAGGGGGTAACTATGGCTACACCTTC. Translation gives CASSSRTGGNYGYTF.

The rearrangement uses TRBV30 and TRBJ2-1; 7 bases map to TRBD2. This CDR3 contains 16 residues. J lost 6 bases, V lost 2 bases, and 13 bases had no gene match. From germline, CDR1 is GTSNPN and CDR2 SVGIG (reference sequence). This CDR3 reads CAWSSYTVPGGNEQFF. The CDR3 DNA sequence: TGTGCCTGGAGTTCGTATACAGTCCCGGGGGGCAATGAGCAGTTCTTC.

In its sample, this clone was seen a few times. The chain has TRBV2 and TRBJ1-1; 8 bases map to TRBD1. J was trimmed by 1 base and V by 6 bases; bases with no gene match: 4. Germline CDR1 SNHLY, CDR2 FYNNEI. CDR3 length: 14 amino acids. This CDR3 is CASRTGVANTEAFF. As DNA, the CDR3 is TGTGCCAGCAGGACAGGGGTGGCGAACACTGAAGCTTTCTTT.

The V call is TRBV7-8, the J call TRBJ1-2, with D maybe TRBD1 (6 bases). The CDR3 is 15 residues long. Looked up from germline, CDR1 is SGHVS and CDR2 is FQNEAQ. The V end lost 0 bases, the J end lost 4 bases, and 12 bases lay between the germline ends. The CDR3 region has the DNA TGTGCCAGCAGCTTAGCGCCTACAGGGAGCTATGGCTACACCTTC. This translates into CASSLAPTGSYGYTF.

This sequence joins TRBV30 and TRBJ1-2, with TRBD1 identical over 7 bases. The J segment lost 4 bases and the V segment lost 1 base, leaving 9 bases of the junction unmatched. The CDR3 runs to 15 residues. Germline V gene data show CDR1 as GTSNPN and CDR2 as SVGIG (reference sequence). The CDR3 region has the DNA TGTGCCTGGAGTGACGGGACAGTACAACTCTATGGCTACACCTTC. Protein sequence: CAWSDGTVQLYGYTF.

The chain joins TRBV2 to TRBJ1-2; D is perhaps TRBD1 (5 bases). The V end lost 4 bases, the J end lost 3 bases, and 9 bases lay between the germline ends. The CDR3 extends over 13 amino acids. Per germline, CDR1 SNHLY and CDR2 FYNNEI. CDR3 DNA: TGTGCCAGCAGTGGTGGCAGGGACTATGGCTACACCTTC. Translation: CASSGGRDYGYTF.

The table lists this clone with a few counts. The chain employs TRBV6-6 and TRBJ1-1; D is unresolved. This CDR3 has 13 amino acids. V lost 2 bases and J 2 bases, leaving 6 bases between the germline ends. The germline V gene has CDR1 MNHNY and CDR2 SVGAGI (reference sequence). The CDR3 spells CASSYARNTEAFF. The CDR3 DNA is TGTGCCAGCAGTTACGCGCGCAACACTGAAGCTTTCTTT.

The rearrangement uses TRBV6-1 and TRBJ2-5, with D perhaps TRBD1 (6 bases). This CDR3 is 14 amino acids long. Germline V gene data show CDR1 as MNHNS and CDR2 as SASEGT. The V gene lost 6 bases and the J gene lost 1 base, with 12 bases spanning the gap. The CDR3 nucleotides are TGTGCCAGCAGCCCCAGACAGGTCCAAGAGACCCAGTACTTC. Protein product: CASSPRQVQETQYF.

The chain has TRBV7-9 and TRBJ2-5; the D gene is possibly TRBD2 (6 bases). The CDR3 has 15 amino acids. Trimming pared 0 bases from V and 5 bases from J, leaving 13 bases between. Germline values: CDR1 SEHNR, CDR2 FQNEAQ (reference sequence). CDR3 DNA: TGTGCCAGCAGCTTAGCGGAGACTAGGCGGGAGACCCAGTACTTC. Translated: CASSLAETRRETQYF.

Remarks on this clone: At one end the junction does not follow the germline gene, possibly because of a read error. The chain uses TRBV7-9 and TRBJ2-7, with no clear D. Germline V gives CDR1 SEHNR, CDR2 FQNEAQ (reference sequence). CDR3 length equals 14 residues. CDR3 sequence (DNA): TGTTCCAGCAGCTTAGATATGTACACCTACGAGCAGTACTTC. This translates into CSSSLDMYTYEQYF.

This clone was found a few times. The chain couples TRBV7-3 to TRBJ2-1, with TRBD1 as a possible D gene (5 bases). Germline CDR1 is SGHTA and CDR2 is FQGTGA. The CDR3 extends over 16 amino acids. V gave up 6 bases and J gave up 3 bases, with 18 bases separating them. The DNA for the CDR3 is TGTGCCAGCAGACAAATGCAGGGTATAAACTACAATGAGCAGTTCTTC. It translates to CASRQMQGINYNEQFF.

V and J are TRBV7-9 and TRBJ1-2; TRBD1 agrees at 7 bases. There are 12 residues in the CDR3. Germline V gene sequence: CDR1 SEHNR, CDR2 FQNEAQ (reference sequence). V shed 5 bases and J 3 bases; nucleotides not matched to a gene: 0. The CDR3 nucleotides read TGTGCCAGCAGCGGACAGGACTATGGCTACACCTTC. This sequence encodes CASSGQDYGYTF.

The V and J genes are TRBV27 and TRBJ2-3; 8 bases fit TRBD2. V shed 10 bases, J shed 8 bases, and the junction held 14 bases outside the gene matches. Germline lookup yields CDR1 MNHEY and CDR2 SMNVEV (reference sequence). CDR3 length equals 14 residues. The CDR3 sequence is CATAGLEVTGTQYF. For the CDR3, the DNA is TGTGCCACCGCGGGACTAGAAGTTACCGGTACGCAGTATTTT.